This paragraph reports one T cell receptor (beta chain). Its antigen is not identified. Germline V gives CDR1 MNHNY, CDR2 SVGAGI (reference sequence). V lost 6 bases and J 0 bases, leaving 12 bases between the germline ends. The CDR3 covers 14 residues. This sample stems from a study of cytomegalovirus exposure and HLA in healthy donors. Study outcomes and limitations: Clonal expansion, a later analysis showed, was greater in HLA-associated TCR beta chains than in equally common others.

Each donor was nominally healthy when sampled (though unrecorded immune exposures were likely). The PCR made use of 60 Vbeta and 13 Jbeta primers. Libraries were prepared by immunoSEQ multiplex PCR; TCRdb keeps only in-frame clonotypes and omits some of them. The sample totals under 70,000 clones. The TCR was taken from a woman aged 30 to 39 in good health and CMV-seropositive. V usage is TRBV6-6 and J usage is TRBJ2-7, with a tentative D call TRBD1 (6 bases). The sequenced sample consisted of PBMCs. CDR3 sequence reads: CASSRQAFSYEQYF. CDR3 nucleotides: TGTGCCAGCAGCCGACAGGCCTTCTCCTACGAGCAGTACTTC.